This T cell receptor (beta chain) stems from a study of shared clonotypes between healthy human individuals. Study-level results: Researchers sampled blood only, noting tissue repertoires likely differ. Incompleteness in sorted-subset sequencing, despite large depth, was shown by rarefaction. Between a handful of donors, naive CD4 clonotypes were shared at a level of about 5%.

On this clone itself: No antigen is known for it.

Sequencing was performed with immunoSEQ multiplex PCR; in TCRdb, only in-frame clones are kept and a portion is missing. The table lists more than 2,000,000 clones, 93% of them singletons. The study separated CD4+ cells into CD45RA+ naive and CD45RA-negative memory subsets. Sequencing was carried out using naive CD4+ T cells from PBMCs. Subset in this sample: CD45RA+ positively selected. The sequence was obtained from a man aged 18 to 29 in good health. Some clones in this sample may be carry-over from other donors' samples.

The CDR3 here is CASSPDRGPFTGNTIYF. CDR3 bases: TGTGCCAGTAGTCCGGACAGGGGGCCCTTTACTGGAAACACCATATATTTT. The gene calls are TRBV19 and TRBJ1-3; 11 bases fit TRBD1. V lost 5 bases and J lost 2; bases outside the gene matches: 8. Germline assignment: CDR1 LNHDA and CDR2 SQIVND (reference sequence). The length of the CDR3 is 17 residues.